This T cell receptor beta chain was identified in a study of cytotoxic CD8 clonotypes in ibrutinib-treated CLL. About the research overall: After treatment lasting a median about twelve months, range 6 to 36, response samples were collected. Samples had a mean of roughly 230,000 productive templates and more than 80,000 productive rearrangements. Whole-study results and caveats: Public clonotypes were uncommon and contracted or stayed stable on treatment. Baseline levels of clonality went above those of age-matched healthy donors and moved with circulating CD8+ T-cell counts.

Clones were sequenced by immunoSEQ multiplex PCR, and TCRdb holds only the in-frame ones, with some missing. The data show some 200,000 clones, over 55% seen once. Comments on this clone: Its cognate antigen is unknown.

This clonotype was sampled from a human donor with chronic lymphocytic leukemia. This sample comprised PBMCs, obtained after 24 months of ibrutinib treatment.

In DNA form, the CDR3 reads TGTGCCTGGAGTCGTGACGGGGTGAACACTGAAGCTTTCTTT. This gives the protein CAWSRDGVNTEAFF. The J gene is TRBJ1-1, the V gene TRBV30; no clear D gene. CDR1 is GTSNPN and CDR2 is SVGIG in the germline V gene (reference sequence). This CDR3 is built from 14 residues. Trimming shortened V by 2 bases and J by 0 bases, and 10 bases separated the two germline ends.